This is a list of T cell receptor beta chains from one sample in a study of blood T cell repertoires in COVID-19. Produced via immunoSEQ multiplex PCR; TCRdb's table is partial and in-frame only. The sample lists roughly 500,000 clones, roughly 90% seen once, with approximately 1.8% in the top ten. The material sequenced was PBMCs or T cells enriched from blood (not recorded which). These receptor sequences come from a woman aged 35 to 49 who had recovered from COVID-19. Each CDR3 is given with its conserved first and last residue. Fields, in order: D gene, clone size, V gene, CDR3 length, J gene, CDR3 protein, CDR3 DNA. A D gene is named only where the DNA matches it firmly. Clone size is shown for a subset of rows, as once, few, many or a class of expanded clone.

D gene: NA; clone size: NA; V gene: TRBV3-1/TRBV3-2; CDR3 length: 15; J gene: TRBJ1-4; CDR3 protein: CASSQHRVVSEKLFF; CDR3 DNA: TGTGCCAGCAGCCAGCACAGGGTAGTGAGTGAAAAACTGTTTTTT
D gene: NA; clone size: NA; V gene: TRBV7-9; CDR3 length: 14; J gene: TRBJ1-5; CDR3 protein: CASSLSREDQPQHF; CDR3 DNA: TGTGCCAGCAGCTTGTCCCGGGAGGACCAGCCCCAGCATTTT
D gene: TRBD2; clone size: NA; V gene: TRBV3-1/TRBV3-2; CDR3 length: 15; J gene: TRBJ2-1; CDR3 protein: CASSTGTSSYNEQFF; CDR3 DNA: TGTGCCAGCAGCACCGGGACTAGCAGCTACAATGAGCAGTTCTTC
D gene: NA; clone size: NA; V gene: TRBV10-1; CDR3 length: 15; J gene: TRBJ2-1; CDR3 protein: CASSDGYSSYNEQFF; CDR3 DNA: TGCGCCAGCAGTGATGGCTACAGCTCCTACAATGAGCAGTTCTTC
D gene: TRBD1; clone size: NA; V gene: TRBV27; CDR3 length: 16; J gene: TRBJ1-4; CDR3 protein: CASSIRDRRGGEKLFF; CDR3 DNA: TGTGCCAGCAGTATCCGGGACAGGCGAGGGGGTGAAAAACTGTTTTTT
D gene: TRBD1; clone size: few; V gene: TRBV4-3; CDR3 length: 15; J gene: TRBJ1-1; CDR3 protein: CASSHLDRRDTEAFF; CDR3 DNA: TGCGCCAGCAGCCACCTGGACAGGCGAGACACTGAAGCTTTCTTT
D gene: NA; clone size: NA; V gene: TRBV27; CDR3 length: 13; J gene: TRBJ1-1; CDR3 protein: CASRETRLHEAFF; CDR3 DNA: TGTGCCAGCAGGGAAACCCGACTCCATGAAGCTTTCTTT
D gene: TRBD2; clone size: NA; V gene: TRBV4-3; CDR3 length: 19; J gene: TRBJ2-3; CDR3 protein: CASSQDSGLAGGFTDTQYF; CDR3 DNA: TGCGCCAGCAGCCAAGATTCGGGGCTAGCGGGAGGGTTCACAGATACGCAGTATTTT
D gene: NA; clone size: NA; V gene: TRBV30; CDR3 length: 17; J gene: TRBJ2-6; CDR3 protein: CAWNGHLAGSGANVLTF; CDR3 DNA: TGTGCCTGGAATGGCCACCTGGCAGGGTCTGGGGCCAACGTCCTGACTTTC
D gene: TRBD2; clone size: NA; V gene: TRBV4-3; CDR3 length: 14; J gene: TRBJ2-3; CDR3 protein: CASSQGLAGIVQYF; CDR3 DNA: TGCGCCAGCAGCCAAGGACTAGCGGGAATAGTGCAGTATTTT
D gene: TRBD1; clone size: NA; V gene: TRBV11-3; CDR3 length: 14; J gene: TRBJ1-2; CDR3 protein: CASSLRDRDYGYTF; CDR3 DNA: TGTGCCAGCAGCCTACGGGACAGAGACTATGGCTACACCTTC
D gene: TRBD2; clone size: NA; V gene: TRBV12-3/TRBV12-4; CDR3 length: 12; J gene: TRBJ2-1; CDR3 protein: CASTRGRGAEFF; CDR3 DNA: TGTGCCAGCACCCGAGGGCGGGGGGCCGAGTTCTTC
D gene: NA; clone size: NA; V gene: TRBV27; CDR3 length: 15; J gene: TRBJ2-3; CDR3 protein: CASSVQVRSWDTQYF; CDR3 DNA: TGTGCCAGCTCGGTACAGGTTCGGTCGTGGGATACGCAGTATTTT
D gene: TRBD2; clone size: NA; V gene: TRBV19; CDR3 length: 16; J gene: TRBJ2-1; CDR3 protein: CASSIFGGRWLNEQFF; CDR3 DNA: TGTGCCAGTAGTATCTTCGGCGGGAGGTGGTTGAATGAGCAGTTCTTC
D gene: TRBD2; clone size: NA; V gene: TRBV7-9; CDR3 length: 16; J gene: TRBJ2-3; CDR3 protein: CASSQGLAGDTDTQYF; CDR3 DNA: TGTGCCAGCAGCCAAGGACTAGCGGGAGACACAGATACGCAGTATTTT
D gene: TRBD2; clone size: NA; V gene: TRBV23-1; CDR3 length: 17; J gene: TRBJ2-7; CDR3 protein: CASSPHTRRTSGNEQYF; CDR3 DNA: TGCGCCAGCAGTCCCCACACTCGACGGACTAGCGGGAACGAGCAGTACTTC
D gene: NA; clone size: NA; V gene: TRBV7-7; CDR3 length: 15; J gene: TRBJ2-5; CDR3 protein: CASSLGTSGEGTQYF; CDR3 DNA: TGTGCCAGCAGCTTAGGAACGTCGGGGGAAGGGACCCAGTACTTC
D gene: TRBD1; clone size: NA; V gene: TRBV30; CDR3 length: 13; J gene: TRBJ2-5; CDR3 protein: CASTPGGVETQYF; CDR3 DNA: TGTGCCTCTACACCAGGGGGCGTGGAGACCCAGTACTTC
D gene: TRBD2; clone size: NA; V gene: TRBV29-1; CDR3 length: 14; J gene: TRBJ2-3; CDR3 protein: CSVKSGGSTDTQYF; CDR3 DNA: TGCAGCGTAAAAAGCGGGGGTAGCACAGATACGCAGTATTTT
D gene: NA; clone size: NA; V gene: TRBV7-9; CDR3 length: 15; J gene: TRBJ1-2; CDR3 protein: CASSLGGLTGYGYTF; CDR3 DNA: TGTGCCAGCAGTTTAGGGGGGCTTACCGGCTATGGCTACACCTTC
D gene: NA; clone size: NA; V gene: TRBV9; CDR3 length: 15; J gene: TRBJ1-2; CDR3 protein: CASSPGESSNYGYTF; CDR3 DNA: TGTGCCAGCAGCCCAGGGGAAAGCTCTAACTATGGCTACACCTTC
D gene: TRBD1; clone size: NA; V gene: TRBV25-1; CDR3 length: 14; J gene: TRBJ1-4; CDR3 protein: CARYKSDRAEKLFF; CDR3 DNA: TGTGCCCGTTACAAATCGGACAGGGCTGAAAAACTGTTTTTT
D gene: NA; clone size: NA; V gene: TRBV5-1; CDR3 length: 16; J gene: TRBJ2-1; CDR3 protein: CASSKIGTSAYNEQFF; CDR3 DNA: TGCGCCAGCAGCAAGATAGGGACATCCGCCTACAATGAGCAGTTCTTC
D gene: NA; clone size: NA; V gene: TRBV5-4; CDR3 length: 14; J gene: TRBJ1-2; CDR3 protein: CASSPPGTTAGYTF; CDR3 DNA: TGTGCCAGCAGCCCCCCCGGGACAACTGCTGGCTACACCTTC
D gene: NA; clone size: NA; V gene: TRBV7-2; CDR3 length: 14; J gene: TRBJ1-3; CDR3 protein: CASSLDSSGNTIYF; CDR3 DNA: TGTGCCAGCAGCTTGGACAGCTCTGGAAACACCATATATTTT
D gene: NA; clone size: NA; V gene: TRBV6-5; CDR3 length: 14; J gene: TRBJ1-2; CDR3 protein: CASSSRRASSGYTF; CDR3 DNA: TGTGCCAGCAGTAGCAGGCGCGCGTCCTCAGGCTACACCTTC
D gene: TRBD1; clone size: NA; V gene: TRBV6-2/TRBV6-3; CDR3 length: 16; J gene: TRBJ1-1; CDR3 protein: CASSSRQGPMNTEAFF; CDR3 DNA: TGTGCCAGCAGTAGCAGACAGGGGCCAATGAACACTGAAGCTTTCTTT
D gene: TRBD1; clone size: NA; V gene: TRBV19; CDR3 length: 14; J gene: TRBJ1-1; CDR3 protein: CASSTRDRNTEAFF; CDR3 DNA: TGTGCCAGTAGTACCCGGGACAGGAACACTGAAGCTTTCTTT
D gene: TRBD2; clone size: NA; V gene: TRBV4-1; CDR3 length: 16; J gene: TRBJ2-5; CDR3 protein: CASSQARTSGQETQYF; CDR3 DNA: TGCGCCAGCAGCCAAGCCCGGACTAGCGGTCAAGAGACCCAGTACTTC
D gene: NA; clone size: NA; V gene: TRBV19; CDR3 length: 13; J gene: TRBJ2-5; CDR3 protein: CASSINRGETQYF; CDR3 DNA: TGTGCCAGTAGTATTAACCGGGGAGAGACCCAGTACTTC
D gene: NA; clone size: NA; V gene: TRBV6-2/TRBV6-3; CDR3 length: 16; J gene: TRBJ1-5; CDR3 protein: CASSPPRSESNQPQHF; CDR3 DNA: TGTGCCAGCAGTCCGCCGCGGAGTGAATCCAATCAGCCCCAGCATTTT
D gene: NA; clone size: once; V gene: TRBV29-1; CDR3 length: 13; J gene: TRBJ1-1; CDR3 protein: CSVAGEWSTEAFF; CDR3 DNA: TGCAGCGTGGCAGGGGAGTGGAGCACTGAAGCTTTCTTT
D gene: NA; clone size: NA; V gene: TRBV6-5; CDR3 length: 14; J gene: TRBJ2-3; CDR3 protein: CASSYAGKTDTQYF; CDR3 DNA: TGTGCCAGCAGTTATGCAGGAAAAACAGATACGCAGTATTTT
D gene: NA; clone size: NA; V gene: TRBV30; CDR3 length: 15; J gene: TRBJ1-2; CDR3 protein: CAWSVQKGEDYGYTF; CDR3 DNA: TGTGCCTGGAGTGTACAGAAGGGGGAAGACTATGGCTACACCTTC
D gene: TRBD1; clone size: NA; V gene: TRBV7-9; CDR3 length: 16; J gene: TRBJ1-1; CDR3 protein: CASSHRTSGQVPEAFF; CDR3 DNA: TGTGCCAGCAGTCATCGTACTTCGGGACAGGTGCCTGAAGCTTTCTTT
D gene: NA; clone size: NA; V gene: TRBV4-3; CDR3 length: 15; J gene: TRBJ2-1; CDR3 protein: CASSPRVFSYNEQFF; CDR3 DNA: TGCGCCAGCAGCCCGCGAGTTTTCTCCTACAATGAGCAGTTCTTC
D gene: NA; clone size: NA; V gene: TRBV10-2; CDR3 length: 11; J gene: TRBJ2-1; CDR3 protein: CASIKGNEQFF; CDR3 DNA: TGCGCCAGCATCAAGGGGAATGAGCAGTTCTTC
D gene: NA; clone size: once; V gene: TRBV7-2; CDR3 length: 17; J gene: TRBJ1-5; CDR3 protein: CASSLEAGTYGNQPQHF; CDR3 DNA: TGTGCCAGCAGCTTAGAGGCAGGGACTTATGGCAATCAGCCCCAGCATTTT
D gene: NA; clone size: NA; V gene: TRBV18; CDR3 length: 14; J gene: TRBJ2-5; CDR3 protein: CASSPLAKQETQYF; CDR3 DNA: TGTGCCAGCTCACCCCTAGCGAAACAAGAGACCCAGTACTTC
D gene: TRBD1; clone size: NA; V gene: TRBV19; CDR3 length: 16; J gene: TRBJ1-5; CDR3 protein: CASSIIGQGINQPQHF; CDR3 DNA: TGTGCCAGTAGTATAATAGGACAGGGGATCAATCAGCCCCAGCATTTT
D gene: TRBD2; clone size: NA; V gene: TRBV5-1; CDR3 length: 22; J gene: TRBJ2-6; CDR3 protein: CASSLATVDSLAGVTGANVLTF; CDR3 DNA: TGCGCCAGCAGCTTGGCCACCGTTGACTCACTAGCGGGAGTGACTGGGGCCAACGTCCTGACTTTC
D gene: NA; clone size: NA; V gene: TRBV18; CDR3 length: 13; J gene: TRBJ2-5; CDR3 protein: CASSLLTSETQYF; CDR3 DNA: TGTGCCAGCTCACTACTAACGTCGGAGACCCAGTACTTC
D gene: TRBD1; clone size: NA; V gene: TRBV7-9; CDR3 length: 13; J gene: TRBJ1-5; CDR3 protein: CASAGTGDQPQHF; CDR3 DNA: TGTGCCAGTGCCGGGACAGGGGATCAGCCCCAGCATTTT
D gene: TRBD1; clone size: NA; V gene: TRBV11-2; CDR3 length: 15; J gene: TRBJ2-1; CDR3 protein: CASSSRQGNYNEQFF; CDR3 DNA: TGTGCCAGCAGCTCCAGACAGGGAAACTACAATGAGCAGTTCTTC
D gene: NA; clone size: NA; V gene: TRBV4-1; CDR3 length: 15; J gene: TRBJ1-2; CDR3 protein: CASSQQGIPSYGYTF; CDR3 DNA: TGCGCCAGCAGCCAACAGGGGATCCCCAGCTATGGCTACACCTTC